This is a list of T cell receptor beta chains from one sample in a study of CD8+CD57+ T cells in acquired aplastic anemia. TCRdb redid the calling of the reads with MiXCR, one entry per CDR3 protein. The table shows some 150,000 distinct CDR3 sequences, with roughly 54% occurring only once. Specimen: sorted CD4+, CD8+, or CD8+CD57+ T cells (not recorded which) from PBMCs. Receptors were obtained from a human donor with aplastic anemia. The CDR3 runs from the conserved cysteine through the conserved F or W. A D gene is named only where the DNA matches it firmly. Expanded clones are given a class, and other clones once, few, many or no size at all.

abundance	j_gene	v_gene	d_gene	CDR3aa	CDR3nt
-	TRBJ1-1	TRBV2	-	CASSGTPSNTEAFF	TGTGCCAGCAGCGGGACTCCGTCGAACACTGAGGCTTTCTTT
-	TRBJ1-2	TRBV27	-	CASSLGGASYGYTF	TGTGCCAGCAGTTTAGGGGGGGCCTCCTATGGCTACACCTTC
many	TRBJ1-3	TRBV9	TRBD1	CASSVGTGGNAIYF	TGTGCCAGCAGCGTTGGGACAGGAGGAAACGCCATATATTTT
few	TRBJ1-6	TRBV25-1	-	CASSESQGPPLHF	TGTGCCAGCAGTGAATCCCAGGGCCCACCCCTCCACTTT
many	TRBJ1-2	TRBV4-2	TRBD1	CASSQRGTGLSYGYTF	TGTGCCAGCAGCCAGAGGGGGACAGGGCTCTCCTATGGCTACACCTTC
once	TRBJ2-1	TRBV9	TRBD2	CASSVETSGAYEQFF	TGTGCCAGCAGCGTAGAAACTAGCGGGGCCTATGAGCAGTTCTTC
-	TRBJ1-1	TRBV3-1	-	CASSQDNAEAFF	TGTGCCAGCAGCCAAGATAACGCTGAAGCTTTCTTT
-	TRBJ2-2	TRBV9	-	CASSVDPLGANTGELFF	TGTGCCAGCAGCGTAGACCCACTCGGGGCGAACACCGGGGAGCTGTTTTTT
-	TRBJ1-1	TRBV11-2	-	CASSLVPGPPIWDTEAFF	TGTGCCAGCAGCTTAGTGCCCGGGCCTCCAATCTGGGACACTGAAGCTTTCTTT
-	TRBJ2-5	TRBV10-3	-	CAISEGPSGRETQYF	TGTGCCATCAGTGAAGGGCCAAGCGGACGAGAGACCCAGTACTTC
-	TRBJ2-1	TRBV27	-	CASSLFLGGLDDNERFF	TGCGCCAGCAGTTTATTTCTGGGGGGGCTGGATGACAATGAGCGGTTCTTC
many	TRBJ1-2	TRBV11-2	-	CASSLGWGDGYTF	TGTGCCAGCAGCTTAGGGTGGGGGGATGGCTACACCTTC
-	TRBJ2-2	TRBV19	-	CASSMTGGGTGELFF	TGTGCCAGTAGTATGACGGGTGGGGGGACTGGGGAGCTGTTTTTT
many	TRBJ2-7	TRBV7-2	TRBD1	CASSFGQAYEQYF	TGTGCCAGCAGCTTCGGACAGGCGTACGAGCAGTACTTC
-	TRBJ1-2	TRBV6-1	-	CASSEHRYYGYTF	TGTGCCAGCAGTGAACACAGGTACTATGGCTACACCTTC
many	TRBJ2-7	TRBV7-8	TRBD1	CASSPWTGGGNEQYF	TGTGCCAGCAGCCCTTGGACAGGGGGAGGAAACGAGCAGTACTTC
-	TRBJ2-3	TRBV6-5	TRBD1	CASSYDREGSDTQYF	TGTGCCAGCAGTTACGACAGGGAAGGGTCAGATACGCAGTATTTT
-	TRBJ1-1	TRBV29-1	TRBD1	CSAVGTGNTEAFF	TGCAGCGCTGTTGGGACAGGGAACACTGAAGCTTTCTTT
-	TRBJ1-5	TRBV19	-	CASSISANQPQHF	TGTGCCAGTAGTATATCGGCGAATCAGCCCCAGCATTTT
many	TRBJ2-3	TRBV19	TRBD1	CASSAFGQDSTDTQYF	TGTGCCAGTAGTGCATTTGGACAGGATAGCACAGATACGCAGTATTTT
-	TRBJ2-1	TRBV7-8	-	CASSEAEITYNEQFF	TGTGCCAGCAGCGAGGCAGAGATTACCTACAATGAGCAGTTCTTC
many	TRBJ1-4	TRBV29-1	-	CSPEGLTNEKLFF	TGCAGCCCTGAAGGGTTGACTAATGAAAAACTGTTTTTT
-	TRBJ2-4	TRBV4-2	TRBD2	CASSQGLGRGGQGGKNIQYF	TGTGCCAGCAGCCAGGGTCTTGGGCGGGGGGGCCAAGGGGGAAAAAACATTCAGTACTTC
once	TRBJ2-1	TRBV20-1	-	CSAGTGTRSYNEQFF	TGCAGTGCTGGGACCGGGACGAGATCCTACAATGAGCAGTTCTTC
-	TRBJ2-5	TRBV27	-	CASTPKGGLETQYF	TGTGCCAGCACCCCGAAGGGGGGGCTAGAGACCCAGTACTTC
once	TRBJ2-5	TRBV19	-	CASRDLGRTTQYF	TGTGCCAGTAGAGACCTGGGGCGGACGACCCAGTACTTC
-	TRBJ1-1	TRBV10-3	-	CASLGVGAEAFF	TGTGCCAGCCTTGGTGTAGGGGCTGAAGCTTTCTTT
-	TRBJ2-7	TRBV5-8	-	CASSLGSGAGYEQYF	TGTGCCAGCAGCTTGGGTTCAGGGGCGGGCTACGAGCAGTACTTC
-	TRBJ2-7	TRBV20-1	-	CSARDQGFYEQYF	TGCAGTGCTAGAGATCAAGGGTTCTACGAGCAGTACTTC
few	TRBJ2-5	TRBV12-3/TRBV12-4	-	CASSLTGETQYF	TGTGCCAGCAGTTTAACAGGGGAGACCCAGTACTTC
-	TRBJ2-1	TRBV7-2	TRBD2	CASSLAGRETALKFF	TGTGCCAGCAGCTTAGCTGGGCGGGAGACGGCTTTAAAGTTCTTC
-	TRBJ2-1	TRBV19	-	CASARGPYNEQFF	TGTGCCAGCGCTCGGGGGCCCTACAATGAGCAGTTCTTC
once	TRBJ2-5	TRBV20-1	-	CSARDTRGGQETQYF	TGCAGTGCTAGAGATACCCGGGGAGGCCAAGAGACCCAGTACTTC
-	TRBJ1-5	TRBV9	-	CASSVDAASNQPQHF	TGTGCCAGCAGCGTAGATGCCGCTAGCAATCAGCCCCAGCATTTT
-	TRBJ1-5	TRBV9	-	CASSVGLDSSNQPQHF	TGTGCCAGCAGCGTAGGTCTCGACAGTAGCAATCAGCCCCAGCATTTT
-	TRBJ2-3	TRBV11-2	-	CASSTRTDTQYF	TGTGCCAGCAGCACACGGACAGATACGCAGTATTTT
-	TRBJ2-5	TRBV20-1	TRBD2	CSARSGLAGTGETQYF	TGCAGTGCAAGAAGTGGTCTAGCGGGAACGGGGGAGACCCAGTACTTC
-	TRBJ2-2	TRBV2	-	CASIAAQRGGGELFF	TGTGCCAGCATCGCTGCCCAGCGTGGAGGGGGGGAGCTGTTTTTT
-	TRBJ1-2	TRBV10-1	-	CASSELGGSYGYTF	TGCGCCAGCAGTGAGCTGGGAGGGAGCTATGGCTACACCTTC
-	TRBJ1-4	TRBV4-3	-	CASSQVRTGGVGEKLFF	TGCGCCAGCAGCCAAGTAAGGACGGGAGGCGTTGGAGAAAAACTGTTTTTT
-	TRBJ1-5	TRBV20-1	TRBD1	CSARPDRNQPQRF	TGCAGTGCTAGACCGGACAGGAATCAGCCCCAGCGTTTT
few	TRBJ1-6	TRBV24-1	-	CATSDYEGSSSPLHF	TGTGCCACCAGTGATTACGAGGGATCGAGTTCACCCCTCCACTTT
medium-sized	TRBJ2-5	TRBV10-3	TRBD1	CAISVGTGPNQEAQYF	TGTGCCATCAGTGTGGGGACAGGGCCGAACCAAGAGGCCCAGTACTTC
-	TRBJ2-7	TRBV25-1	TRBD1	CASSGLSGTGPTEQYF	TGTGCCAGCAGTGGCCTCTCCGGGACAGGGCCGACTGAGCAGTACTTC
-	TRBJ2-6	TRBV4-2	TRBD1	CASSPVLTTGVPSGANVLTF	TGTGCCAGCAGCCCTGTGCTAACGACAGGGGTTCCCTCTGGGGCCAACGTCCTGACTTTC
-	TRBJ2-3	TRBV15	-	CATSSEWPTDTQYF	TGTGCCACCAGCAGTGAATGGCCGACAGATACGCAGTATTTT
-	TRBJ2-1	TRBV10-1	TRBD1	CASNQGAGSEQFF	TGCGCCAGCAACCAGGGGGCAGGTAGTGAGCAGTTCTTC
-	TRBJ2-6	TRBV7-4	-	CASIPSDSGANVLTF	TGTGCCAGCATCCCGTCGGACTCTGGGGCCAACGTCCTGACTTTC
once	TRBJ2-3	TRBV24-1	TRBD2	CATAGGSTDTQYF	TGTGCCACCGCGGGGGGCAGCACAGATACGCAGTACTTT
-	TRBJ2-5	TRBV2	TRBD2	CASSEATSGGASAETQYF	TGTGCCAGCAGTGAAGCGACTAGCGGGGGGGCATCCGCCGAGACCCAGTACTTC
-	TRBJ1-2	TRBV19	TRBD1	CASSIGQGGYTF	TGTGCCAGTAGTATCGGACAGGGCGGCTACACCTTC
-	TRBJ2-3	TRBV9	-	CASSVEVRETDTQYF	TGTGCCAGCAGCGTAGAGGTTAGGGAAACAGATACGCAGTATTTT